This record covers a single TCR beta chain. The antigen is undetermined. There are 18 residues in the CDR3. Germline lookup yields CDR1 SGHTA and CDR2 FQGNSA. Trimming at V came to 2 bases and at J to 4 bases, leaving 12 bases not matched to a gene. This record comes from a study of blood T cells in healthy people across ages. Overall study results and limits: Those diversity estimates obtained from one million T cells were thought to be underestimates.

Next came a second PCR, run for 7 to 11 cycles, which used a sample-barcoded 5' primer along with a J-beta primer mix. Tags on each cDNA molecule came from a template-switch adaptor with 12 random nucleotides. TCRdb reprocessed the 5' RACE reads with MiXCR, giving one entry per CDR3 protein. The sample lists 790,000 or so distinct CDR3 sequences, about 61% occurring once. Sequencing used blood. The chain recombines TRBV7-2 with TRBJ2-2; 8 bases match TRBD2. The source of this sequence is a man aged 40-55 years in good health. DNA of the CDR3: TGTGCCAGCAGCTTAACCCCCAACCGGGAGGGGTCCACCGGGGAGCTGTTTTTT. The encoded protein is CASSLTPNREGSTGELFF.